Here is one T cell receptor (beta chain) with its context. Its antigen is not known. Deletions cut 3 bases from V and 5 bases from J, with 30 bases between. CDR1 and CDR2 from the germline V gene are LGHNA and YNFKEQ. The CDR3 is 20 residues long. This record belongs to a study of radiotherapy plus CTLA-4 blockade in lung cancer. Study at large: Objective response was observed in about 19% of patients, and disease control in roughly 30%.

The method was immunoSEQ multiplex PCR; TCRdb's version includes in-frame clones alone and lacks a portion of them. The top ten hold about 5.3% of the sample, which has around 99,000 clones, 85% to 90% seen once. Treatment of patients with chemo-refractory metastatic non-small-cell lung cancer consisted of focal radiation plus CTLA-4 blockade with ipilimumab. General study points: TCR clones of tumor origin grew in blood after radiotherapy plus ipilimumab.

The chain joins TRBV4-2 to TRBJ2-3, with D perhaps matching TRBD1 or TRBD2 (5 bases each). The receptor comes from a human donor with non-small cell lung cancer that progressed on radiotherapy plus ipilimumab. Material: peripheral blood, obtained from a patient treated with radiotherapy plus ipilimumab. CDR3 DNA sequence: TGTGCCAGCAGCCAGCCCCCGTCCCAGCCGATAGGGGCTCGGGGAGATACGCAGTATTTT. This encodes CASSQPPSQPIGARGDTQYF.